This record looks at one T cell receptor (beta chain) sequence and its context. Its cognate antigen is unknown. Amplification used primers for 54 TRBV and 13 TRBJ segments. The assay was immunoSEQ multiplex PCR, and TCRdb's table has in-frame clones only and misses some. The table lists almost 90,000 clones, 86% of them singletons. These data come from a study of T cell repertoires and HLA-DP antigens. With 2 bases removed from V and 2 bases from J, the gap between germline ends came to 12 bases. Germline values: CDR1 SNHLY, CDR2 FYNNEI. The CDR3 contains 16 residues. The sequence was collected from a man aged 50-59 years in good health and CMV-seronegative. This chain joins TRBV2 and TRBJ1-4; perhaps TRBD1 as D (6 bases). Sequencing was performed on CD4+ T cells from PBMCs. DNA of the CDR3: TGTGCCAGCAGTGAATCCATGAGGGGGACTAATGAAAAACTGTTTTTT. It specifies CASSESMRGTNEKLFF.